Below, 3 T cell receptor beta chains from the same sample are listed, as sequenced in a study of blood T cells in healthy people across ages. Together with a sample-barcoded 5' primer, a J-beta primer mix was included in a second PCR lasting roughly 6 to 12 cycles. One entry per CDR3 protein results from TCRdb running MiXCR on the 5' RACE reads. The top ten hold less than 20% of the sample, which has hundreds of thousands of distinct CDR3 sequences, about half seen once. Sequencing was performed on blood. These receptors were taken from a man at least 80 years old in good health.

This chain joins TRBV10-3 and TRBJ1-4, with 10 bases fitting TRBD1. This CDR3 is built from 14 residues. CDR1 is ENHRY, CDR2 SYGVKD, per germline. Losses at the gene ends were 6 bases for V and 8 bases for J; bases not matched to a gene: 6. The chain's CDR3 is CAISAGTGVEKLFF. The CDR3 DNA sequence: TGTGCCATCAGCGCAGGGACAGGGGTAGAAAAACTGTTTTTT.

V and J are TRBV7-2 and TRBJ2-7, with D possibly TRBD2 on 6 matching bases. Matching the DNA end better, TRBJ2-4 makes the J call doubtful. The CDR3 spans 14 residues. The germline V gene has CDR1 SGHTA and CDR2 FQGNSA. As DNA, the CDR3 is TGTGCCAGCAGCTTAGGGTGGGAGGATGACATTCAGTACTTC. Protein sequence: CASSLGWEDDIQYF.

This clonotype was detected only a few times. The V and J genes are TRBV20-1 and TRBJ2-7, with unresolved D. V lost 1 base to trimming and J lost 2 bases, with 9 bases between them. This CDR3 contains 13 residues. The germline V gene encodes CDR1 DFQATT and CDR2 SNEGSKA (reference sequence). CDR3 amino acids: CSARVGSAYEQYF. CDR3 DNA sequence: TGCAGTGCTAGAGTGGGCTCGGCCTACGAGCAGTACTTC.